Listed below are T cell receptor beta chains from one sample, sequenced in a study of regulatory T cells in long-lasting Graves disease. TCRdb recomputed calls from the multiplex PCR reads with MiXCR, one row per CDR3 protein. The table includes approximately 400,000 distinct CDR3 sequences, under 15% detected once. This same sample was also part of a study on T cells in Graves' hyperthyroidism and ophthalmopathy.

The sequencing used peripheral blood mononuclear cells (PBMCs), collected at new diagnosis, from a patient treated with antithyroid drugs. The receptors come from a woman aged 25-40 years with Graves disease. The conserved cysteine and the conserved F or W are not part of the CDR3 here.

v_call	j_call	cdr3_aa
TRBV11-3	TRBJ1-6	ASSPGRKVYNSPLH
TRBV19	TRBJ2-3	ASRAGRLSTDTQY
TRBV7-9	TRBJ2-4	ASSFGTSGLAKNIQY
TRBV7-3	TRBJ2-3	ASSLGGWGSGILAGRGVDTQY
TRBV27	TRBJ2-1	ASKRGSSYNEQF
TRBV6-5	TRBJ1-1	ASSYRGNTEAF
TRBV10-2	TRBJ2-1	ASSEWGENGNEQF
TRBV9	TRBJ2-1	ASSVVVSAAEQF
TRBV12-3/TRBV12-4	TRBJ1-1	ASSLGKGSAEAF
TRBV6-1	TRBJ1-5	ASSFGQGADQPQH
TRBV24-1	TRBJ2-5	ATSDLPQGRRETQY
TRBV28	TRBJ2-3	ASSSPLAGGGADTQY
TRBV4-1	TRBJ2-5	ASSQEGGYQETQY
TRBV20-1	TRBJ2-5	SAPEGGTSGKTQY
TRBV19	TRBJ2-7	ASSIYGGQGEQY
TRBV5-1	TRBJ2-7	ASSLVSGASTYEQY
TRBV27	TRBJ1-1	ASASAGNTEAF
TRBV11-1	TRBJ2-1	ASSEDRGRGNEQF
TRBV19	TRBJ2-2	ASTRGGAGSTGELF
TRBV2	TRBJ2-5	ASRARGGQETQY
TRBV30	TRBJ2-2	AWGDGRASGELF
TRBV11-2	TRBJ2-3	ASLKTSGRGIDTQY
TRBV13	TRBJ1-2	ASSLWTGNYGYT
TRBV20-1	TRBJ1-1	SARARRAGVNTEAF
TRBV3-1	TRBJ2-1	ASSQARGPNNEQF
TRBV25-1	TRBJ1-4	ASSGWNRGRVEKLF
TRBV18	TRBJ1-2	ASFGQGASGYT
TRBV27	TRBJ2-1	ASSLGGSTSGIGFFNEQF
TRBV18	TRBJ2-5	ASSLRQIQETQY
TRBV28	TRBJ2-2	ASSSRDRDAGELF
TRBV14	TRBJ2-7	ASSQVGPAEGGEQY
TRBV29-1	TRBJ2-2	SVSGTSGMYTGELF
TRBV7-9	TRBJ2-1	ASRAPGANNEQF
TRBV12-3/TRBV12-4	TRBJ2-2	ASSPSRGGELF
TRBV4-1	TRBJ1-2	ASSPARSNYGYT
TRBV6-2/TRBV6-3	TRBJ2-7	ASEKDRALYEQY
TRBV9	TRBJ2-3	ASTRDGRASDTQY
TRBV5-8	TRBJ2-1	ASSFHSNEQF
TRBV25-1	TRBJ2-1	ASSVKQVGEQF
TRBV5-1	NA	ASRGAGEVSEQF
TRBV20-1	TRBJ2-2	SAKGLAGFTGELF
TRBV19	TRBJ2-5	ASSMAGWYQETQY
TRBV24-1	TRBJ2-1	ATSGMGEAAYNEQF
TRBV5-1	TRBJ2-7	ASSPGPQASYEQY
TRBV20-1	TRBJ2-7	SARDGDYNGEQY
TRBV7-9	TRBJ1-2	ASSLMGQNYGYT
TRBV12-3/TRBV12-4	TRBJ1-4	ASSPGKSIGEKLF
TRBV12-3/TRBV12-4	TRBJ1-2	ASSLDSRNYGYT
TRBV6-4	TRBJ1-1	ASSAGGTGNTEAF
TRBV5-4	NA	ASSRPAGGPETQY
TRBV11-2	TRBJ2-7	ASRDIAGRYEQY
TRBV29-1	TRBJ2-3	SVEDPAAGVGMPPTDTQY
TRBV10-2	TRBJ1-6	ASSESVTGGGSPLH